The 6 T cell receptor beta chains in this list originate from one sample, sequenced in a study of blood T cell repertoires in COVID-19. The table came from immunoSEQ multiplex PCR; TCRdb's copy has only in-frame clones and leaves some out. The data hold tens of thousands of clones, with approximately 80% observed a single time. Sequencing was performed on peripheral blood. The receptors shown here come from a man aged 50 to 60 with active or convalescent COVID-19.

The CDR3 DNA follows: TGTGCCAGCAGCCAAGATGGGGTACGGGATGCTTTCTTT. This gives the protein CASSQDGVRDAFF. This rearrangement joins TRBV14 to TRBJ1-1; D is uncertain. This CDR3 region has 13 residues. Germline V lookup: CDR1 SGHDN, CDR2 FVKESK. V lost 0 bases to trimming and J lost 11 bases, with 13 bases between them.

In this sample, this clone turned up a few times. The chain employs TRBV2 and TRBJ1-2; D is undetermined. The CDR3 length is 13 residues. V lost 6 bases and J 2 bases, leaving 10 bases between the germline ends. Per germline, CDR1 SNHLY and CDR2 FYNNEI. CDR3 loop: CASRSDKNYGYTF. The CDR3 region has the DNA TGTGCCAGCAGGAGTGACAAGAACTATGGCTACACCTTC.

The V and J genes are TRBV6-5 and TRBJ1-5; 9 nucleotides line up with TRBD1. Trimming at V came to 8 bases and at J to 4 bases, leaving 9 bases not matched to a gene. The CDR3 sequence is 15 residues long. CDR1 and CDR2 from the germline V gene are MNHEY and SVGAGI. The CDR3 is CASLIQQGANQPQHF. The CDR3 nucleotides read TGTGCCAGCTTGATACAACAGGGGGCGAATCAGCCCCAGCATTTT.

The chain links TRBV6-2 or TRBV6-3 to TRBJ1-5, with TRBD1 matching over 7 bases. The CDR3 spans 14 residues. V gave up 5 bases and J gave up 3 bases; unmatched junction bases: 4. Germline values: CDR1 MNHEY, CDR2 SVGEGT. The DNA of the CDR3 is TGTGCCAGCAGTACTGGGACAGCCAATCAGCCCCAGCATTTT. It yields the protein CASSTGTANQPQHF.

The V gene is TRBV11-2, the J gene TRBJ1-4; D possibly corresponds to TRBD1 (5 bases). CDR1 is SGHAT, CDR2 FQNNGV, per germline. The CDR3 totals 16 residues. Trimming pared 0 bases from V and 8 bases from J, leaving 16 bases between. The CDR3 spells CASSLDGGALGEKLFF. Here the CDR3 DNA reads TGTGCCAGCAGCTTAGATGGAGGGGCCCTGGGCGAAAAACTGTTTTTT.

The V call is TRBV27, the J call TRBJ1-4; 8 bases map to TRBD1. The CDR3 runs to 14 residues. Germline V CDR1 and CDR2: MNHEY, SMNVEV (reference sequence). Trimming at V came to 5 bases and at J to 8 bases, leaving 7 bases not matched to a gene. CDR3 sequence reads: CASSDRGGREKLFF. The CDR3 bases are TGTGCCAGCAGTGACAGGGGAGGACGGGAAAAACTGTTTTTT.